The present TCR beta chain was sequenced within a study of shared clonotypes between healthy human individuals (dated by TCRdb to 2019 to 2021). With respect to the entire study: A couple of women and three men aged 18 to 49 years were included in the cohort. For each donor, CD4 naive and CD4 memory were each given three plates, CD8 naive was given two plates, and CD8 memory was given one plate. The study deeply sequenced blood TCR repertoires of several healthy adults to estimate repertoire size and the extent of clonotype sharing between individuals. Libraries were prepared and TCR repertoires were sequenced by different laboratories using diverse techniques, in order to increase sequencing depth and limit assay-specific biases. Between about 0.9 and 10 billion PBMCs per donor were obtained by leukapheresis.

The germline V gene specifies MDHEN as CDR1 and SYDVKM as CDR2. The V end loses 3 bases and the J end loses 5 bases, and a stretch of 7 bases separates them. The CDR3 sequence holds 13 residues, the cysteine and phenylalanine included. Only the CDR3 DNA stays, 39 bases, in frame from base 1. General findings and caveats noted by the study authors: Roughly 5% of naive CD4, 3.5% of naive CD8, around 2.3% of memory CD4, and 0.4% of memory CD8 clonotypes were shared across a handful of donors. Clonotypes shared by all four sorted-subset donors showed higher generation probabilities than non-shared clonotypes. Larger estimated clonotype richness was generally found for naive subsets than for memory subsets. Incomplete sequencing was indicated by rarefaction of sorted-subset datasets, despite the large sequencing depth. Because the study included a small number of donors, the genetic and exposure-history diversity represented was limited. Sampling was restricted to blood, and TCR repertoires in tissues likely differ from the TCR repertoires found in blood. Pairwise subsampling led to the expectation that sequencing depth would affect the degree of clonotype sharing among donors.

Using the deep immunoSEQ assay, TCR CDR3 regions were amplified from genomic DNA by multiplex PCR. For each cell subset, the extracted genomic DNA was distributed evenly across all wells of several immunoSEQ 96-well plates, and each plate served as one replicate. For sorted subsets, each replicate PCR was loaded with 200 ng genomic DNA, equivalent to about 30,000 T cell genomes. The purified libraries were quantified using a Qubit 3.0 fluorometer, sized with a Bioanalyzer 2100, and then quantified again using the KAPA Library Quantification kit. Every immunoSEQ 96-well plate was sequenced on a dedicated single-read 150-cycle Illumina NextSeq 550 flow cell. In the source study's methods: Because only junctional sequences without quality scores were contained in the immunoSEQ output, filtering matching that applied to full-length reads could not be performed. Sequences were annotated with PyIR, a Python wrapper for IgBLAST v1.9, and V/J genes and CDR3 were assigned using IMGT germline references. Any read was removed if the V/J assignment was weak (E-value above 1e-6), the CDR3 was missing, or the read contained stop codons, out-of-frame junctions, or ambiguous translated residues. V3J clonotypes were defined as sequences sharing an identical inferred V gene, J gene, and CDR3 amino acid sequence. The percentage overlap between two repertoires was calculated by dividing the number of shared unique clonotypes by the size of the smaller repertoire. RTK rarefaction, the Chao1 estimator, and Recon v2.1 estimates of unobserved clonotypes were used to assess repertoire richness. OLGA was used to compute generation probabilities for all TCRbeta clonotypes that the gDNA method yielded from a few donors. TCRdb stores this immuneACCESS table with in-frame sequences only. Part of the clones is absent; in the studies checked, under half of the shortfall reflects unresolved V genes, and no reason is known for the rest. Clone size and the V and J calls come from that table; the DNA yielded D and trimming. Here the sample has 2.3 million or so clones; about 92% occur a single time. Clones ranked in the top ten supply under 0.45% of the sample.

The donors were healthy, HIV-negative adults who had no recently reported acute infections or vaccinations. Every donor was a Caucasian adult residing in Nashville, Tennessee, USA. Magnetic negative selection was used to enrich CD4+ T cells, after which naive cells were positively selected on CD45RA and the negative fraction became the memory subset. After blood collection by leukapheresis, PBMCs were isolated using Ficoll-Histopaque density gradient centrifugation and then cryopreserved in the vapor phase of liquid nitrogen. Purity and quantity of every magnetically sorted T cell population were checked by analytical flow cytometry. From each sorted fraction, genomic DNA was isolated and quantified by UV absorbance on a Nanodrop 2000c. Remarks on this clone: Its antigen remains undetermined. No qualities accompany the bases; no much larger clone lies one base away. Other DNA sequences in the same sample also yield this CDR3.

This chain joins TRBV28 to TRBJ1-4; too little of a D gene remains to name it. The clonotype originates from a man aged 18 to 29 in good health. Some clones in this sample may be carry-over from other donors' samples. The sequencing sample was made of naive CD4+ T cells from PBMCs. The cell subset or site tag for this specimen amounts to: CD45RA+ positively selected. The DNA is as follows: TGTGCCAGCAGTTTCGACGGGAATGAAAAACTGTTTTTT. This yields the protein CASSFDGNEKLFF.